These 26 T cell receptor beta chains were sequenced from one sample in a study of regulatory T cells in long-lasting Graves disease. Through Arm-PCR of CDR3 regions and iRepertoire HTBI primers, TCR beta libraries were built. TCRdb recomputed calls from the multiplex PCR reads with MiXCR, one row per CDR3 protein. Of fewer than 450,000 distinct CDR3 sequences detected, about 15% appear once; the ten largest clones hold roughly 7.7%. As for time point: newly diagnosed GD, antithyroid drugs for less than 3 months. The authors made the TCR library using RNA they extracted from PBMCs. The same sample was also used in a study of T cells in Graves' hyperthyroidism and ophthalmopathy.

The sequences come from peripheral blood mononuclear cells (PBMCs), collected at new diagnosis, from a patient treated with antithyroid drugs. Receptor source: a woman in her 40s with Graves disease.

The sample holds many counts of this clonotype. This chain uses TRBV20-1 with TRBJ1-2; 7 positions agree with TRBD1. The CDR3 totals 11 residues. CDR1 is DFQATT, CDR2 SNEGSKA, per germline (reference sequence). The trim removed 5 bases at V and 7 bases at J, leaving 4 bases unmatched. The CDR3 nucleotides are TGCAGTGCTGAGCGACAGGGTGGCTACACCTTC. Protein product: CSAERQGGYTF.

This clonotype was observed at least ten times. This chain links TRBV3-1 with TRBJ2-5; 7 bases align to TRBD1. Trimming took 5 bases from V and 5 from J; bases not matched to a gene: 11. The CDR3 length is 15 residues. In germline, CDR1 is LGHDT, CDR2 YNNKEL (reference sequence). The CDR3: CASSSQTGSRETQYF. CDR3 DNA sequence: TGTGCCAGCAGCTCGCAGACAGGGAGTCGTGAGACCCAGTACTTC.

This clonotype was recorded at least ten times. J is TRBJ2-7 and V is TRBV12-3 or TRBV12-4; D not certain. The CDR3 extends over 11 amino acids. Trimming stripped 6 bases from V and 4 bases from J, with 7 bases between. CDR3 nucleotides: TGTGCCAGCAGCTTGCTTTACGAGCAGTACTTC. Translated, it gives CASSLLYEQYF.

The chain combines TRBV7-2 with TRBJ1-1; TRBD1 is a possible D gene (6 bases). The CDR3 covers 12 residues. CDR1 and CDR2 from the germline V gene are SGHTA and FQGNSA. V lost 5 bases, J lost 9 bases, and 13 bases lay in between. The CDR3 bases are TGTGCCAGCAGCCTCGACAGGCGGCAAGCTTTCTTT. Amino acid sequence: CASSLDRRQAFF.

This clonotype was detected many times. The chain carries TRBV28 and TRBJ1-5; D unclear. Germline V gene lookup returns CDR1 MDHEN and CDR2 SYDVKM. Trimming left V 5 bases short and J 2 bases short, with 7 bases between. The CDR3 extends over 13 amino acids. The CDR3 loop is CASSNSGNQPQHF. The DNA of the CDR3 is TGTGCCAGCAGTAACAGTGGCAATCAGCCCCAGCATTTT.

This clonotype was seen repeatedly, ten times or more. The rearrangement links TRBV6-1 to TRBJ2-7; 9 bases agree with TRBD1. CDR3 length equals 17 residues. V gave up 5 bases and J gave up 3 bases; unmatched junction bases: 14. The germline V gene has CDR1 MNHNS and CDR2 SASEGT. CDR3 loop: CASSPGQGPSSRYEQYF. CDR3 DNA: TGTGCCAGCAGTCCGGGACAGGGCCCATCTTCCCGCTACGAGCAGTACTTC.

Of note for this clonotype: A much bigger clone sits one base away, suggesting this may be a read error. The CDR3, as DNA: TGTGCCAGCAGTCTTTCCACTCCGGGACAGGAGGTCTTCGAGCAGTACTTC. It codes for CASSLSTPGQEVFEQYF. The V call is TRBV2, the J call TRBJ2-7; 8 bases match TRBD1. The V gene end was trimmed by 5 bases and the J gene end by 6 bases; junction bases not matched to a gene: 18. This CDR3 is built from 17 residues. CDR1 and CDR2 (germline): SNHLY, FYNNEI.

This clonotype has a count of ten or more. The rearrangement links TRBV28 to TRBJ1-5; 8 nucleotides match TRBD1. Per the germline V gene, CDR1 is MDHEN and CDR2 is SYDVKM. The J segment lost 6 bases and the V segment lost 6 bases, leaving 1 base of the junction unmatched. The CDR3 covers 12 residues. This CDR3 is CASRTGAQPQHF. The CDR3 region has the DNA TGTGCCAGCAGGACAGGGGCTCAGCCCCAGCATTTT.

This clonotype was observed at least ten times. The genes are TRBV10-3 and TRBJ2-7; 16 nucleotides align to TRBD2. Germline V gene lookup returns CDR1 ENHRY and CDR2 SYGVKD. Trimming cost V 3 bases and J 7 bases; bases outside gene matches: 9. This CDR3 contains 17 residues. CDR3 protein: CAISDLGTSGRGREQYF. DNA for the CDR3: TGTGCCATCAGTGACTTAGGGACTAGCGGGAGGGGACGGGAGCAGTACTTC.

This clonotype showed up many times. The J gene is TRBJ2-3, the V gene TRBV28; a possible D gene is TRBD2 (6 bases). Trimming pared 4 bases from V and 3 bases from J, leaving 11 bases between. CDR1 and CDR2 from the germline V gene are MDHEN and SYDVKM. This CDR3 region has 14 residues. The CDR3 is CASSWRAQTDTQYF. The CDR3 DNA sequence: TGTGCCAGCAGTTGGAGGGCACAGACAGATACGCAGTATTTT.

The gene calls are TRBV6-2 or TRBV6-3 and TRBJ2-7; the D gene is possibly TRBD2 (5 bases). Germline V gene lookup returns CDR1 MNHEY and CDR2 SVGEGT. The CDR3 loop spans 12 amino acids. The CDR3 DNA reads TGTGCAACGGTGGAGGCTACCTACGAGCAGTACTTC. It is translated as CATVEATYEQYF.

This clonotype was counted many times. The rearrangement links TRBV19 to TRBJ1-1; D is uncertain. Germline V gives CDR1 LNHDA, CDR2 SQIVND (reference sequence). CDR3 length: 15 amino acids. Trimming took 7 bases from V and 0 from J, leaving 15 bases between them. The CDR3 here is CASTPARVMNTEAFF. Written as DNA, the CDR3 is TGTGCCAGTACCCCAGCGAGAGTAATGAACACTGAAGCTTTCTTT.

The chain is built from TRBV6-1 and TRBJ2-1, with TRBD2 identical over 10 bases. After removal of 5 bases from V and 6 bases from J, the junction contained 13 bases not matched to a gene. The germline V gene has CDR1 MNHNS and CDR2 SASEGT. The CDR3 runs 17 residues. In nucleotides, the CDR3 is TGTGCCAGCAGTCTACTAGGGACTAGCGAGTACGGCAATGAGCAGTTCTTC. As protein: CASSLLGTSEYGNEQFF.

This clonotype was counted a few times. CDR3 region: CASSAGERNSYEQYF. CDR3 sequence (DNA): TGTGCCAGCAGTGCGGGCGAGCGGAACTCCTACGAGCAGTACTTC. The genes are TRBV27 and TRBJ2-7, with a weak D call TRBD2 (5 bases). Germline loops: CDR1 MNHEY, CDR2 SMNVEV (reference sequence). V shed 5 bases and J shed 0 bases, with 14 bases lying between them. The CDR3 is 15 residues long.

This clonotype was detected many times. CDR3 residues: CASSNHGGDYYEQYF. Written as DNA, the CDR3 is TGTGCCAGCAGTAACCACGGCGGGGACTACTACGAGCAGTACTTC. V gene TRBV6-1 combines with J gene TRBJ2-7; 7 bases match TRBD2. CDR3 length equals 15 residues. V dropped 5 bases and J dropped 3; count of bases not matched to a gene: 10. Germline V CDR1 and CDR2: MNHNS, SASEGT.

The table lists this clonotype with many counts. J is TRBJ1-1 and V is TRBV7-9; 7 nucleotides agree with TRBD1. Germline values: CDR1 SEHNR, CDR2 FQNEAQ (reference sequence). The CDR3 loop spans 14 amino acids. Trimming removed 5 bases from V and 6 bases from J; junction bases left unmatched: 9. CDR3 in DNA: TGTGCCAGCAGCACTCACAGGGGAATCGCTGAAGCTTTCTTT. The encoded protein is CASSTHRGIAEAFF.

In its sample, this clonotype was seen many times. The chain's CDR3 is CASSPNYGTGELFF. CDR3 nucleotide sequence: TGTGCCAGCAGCCCAAACTATGGCACCGGGGAGCTGTTTTTT. This chain links TRBV9 with TRBJ2-2; the D is unclear. This CDR3 region has 14 residues. The V and J ends lost 4 bases and 4 bases respectively, with 11 bases between them. CDR1 and CDR2 (germline): SGDLS, YYNGEE.

This clonotype showed up many times. V and J are TRBV9 and TRBJ2-7; tentative D call: TRBD2 (7 bases). V gave up 6 bases and J gave up 6 bases, with 16 bases separating them. The CDR3 covers 13 residues. Germline values: CDR1 SGDLS, CDR2 YYNGEE. CDR3 residues: CASNLGGASEQYF. CDR3 DNA: TGTGCCAGCAACCTAGGGGGGGCGTCCGAGCAGTACTTC.

This clonotype was recorded many times. The rearrangement joins TRBV13 to TRBJ2-1, with D possibly TRBD2 on 6 matching bases. Trimming took off 5 bases at V and 4 bases at J, with 21 bases between the two ends. This CDR3 contains 17 residues. Germline V gene lookup returns CDR1 PRHDT and CDR2 FYEKMQ (reference sequence). The chain's CDR3 is CASSLEGLAGIYNEQFF. The CDR3 bases are TGTGCCAGCAGCCTGGAGGGTTTGGCGGGAATATACAATGAGCAGTTCTTC.

This clonotype was recorded at least ten times. V is TRBV11-3 and J is TRBJ1-3; D not resolved. Trimming stripped 3 bases from V and 2 bases from J, with 14 bases between. The V gene's germline CDR1 is SGHNT and CDR2 YENEEA. The CDR3 is made up of 16 amino acids. CDR3 DNA sequence: TGTGCCAGCAGCTTCCTCGGGCGCGGGCCTGGAAACACCATATATTTT. This gives the protein CASSFLGRGPGNTIYF.

This clonotype was found a few times. The gene calls are TRBV14 and TRBJ1-2; D is possibly TRBD1 (6 bases). V lost 0 bases, J lost 2 bases, and 13 bases lay in between. CDR3 size: 16 residues. Germline CDR1 SGHDN, CDR2 FVKESK. The CDR3 reads CASSQDRGGRNYGYTF. The CDR3, as DNA: TGTGCCAGCAGCCAAGATCGGGGGGGCCGAAACTATGGCTACACCTTC. Full variable domain (rest looked up from reference TRBV14 and TRBJ1-2): EAGVTQFPSHSVIEKGQTVTLRCDPISGHDNLYWYRRVMGKEIKFLLHFVKESKQDESGMPNNRFLAERTGGTYSTLKVQPAELEDSGVYFCASSQDRGGRNYGYTFGSGTRLTVV.

This clonotype was found a few times. Germline and junction disagree at one end, which may indicate a read error. The chain has TRBV19 and TRBJ2-1; 8 positions agree with TRBD2. The germline CDR1 and CDR2 sequences are LNHDA and SQIVND (reference sequence). This CDR3 comprises 15 residues. The CDR3 DNA is TGTGCCAGTGGTATACTAGCGGCTTCCTACAATGAGCAGTTCTTC. It is translated as CASGILAASYNEQFF. Combining the CDR3 with reference TRBV19 and TRBJ2-1 gives the whole variable domain DGGITQSPKYLFRKEGQNVTLSCEQNLNHDAMYWYRQDPGQGLRLIYYSQIVNDFQKGDIAEGYSVSREKKESFPLTVTSAQKNPTAFYLCASGILAASYNEQFFGPGTRLTVL.

This chain connects TRBV28 to TRBJ2-3, with D possibly being TRBD1 or TRBD2 (5 bases each). Trimming took off 3 bases at V and 1 base at J, with 17 bases between the two ends. The CDR3 spans 17 residues. Germline CDR1 reads MDHEN; CDR2 reads SYDVKM. DNA for the CDR3: TGTGCCAGCAGTTTTATGGGGACCTCGTCGGGCACAGATACGCAGTATTTT. It yields the protein CASSFMGTSSGTDTQYF.

The sample holds many counts of this clonotype. The chain joins TRBV2 to TRBJ2-7, with 8 nucleotides matching TRBD2. J lost 3 bases, V lost 8 bases, and 3 bases had no gene match. Germline CDR1 is SNHLY and CDR2 is FYNNEI. The CDR3 totals 12 residues. The CDR3 is CASGSGSYEQYF. CDR3 coding DNA: TGTGCCAGCGGGAGCGGGAGCTACGAGCAGTACTTC.

This clonotype was counted many times. V and J are TRBV7-2 and TRBJ2-1; 9 nucleotides line up with TRBD1. There are 16 residues in the CDR3. V shed 0 bases, J shed 4 bases, and the junction held 4 bases outside the gene matches. Germline values: CDR1 SGHTA, CDR2 FQGNSA. The CDR3 protein is CASSLAGQGFYNEQFF. The CDR3 nucleotides read TGTGCCAGCAGCTTAGCGGGACAGGGCTTTTACAATGAGCAGTTCTTC.

This clonotype was observed many times. The rearrangement joins TRBV28 to TRBJ1-5; D is undetermined. CDR1 MDHEN and CDR2 SYDVKM come from the germline V gene. CDR3 length: 14 residues. Trimming shortened V by 4 bases and J by 11 bases, and 18 bases separated the two germline ends. CDR3 amino acids: CASSSPDGRRAQHF. CDR3 nucleotides: TGTGCCAGCAGTTCGCCCGACGGCAGAAGGGCCCAGCATTTT.